The rows below give T cell receptor beta chains drawn from one sample of a study of T cells in localized non-small cell lung cancer. The table came from immunoSEQ multiplex PCR; TCRdb's copy has only in-frame clones and leaves some out. This repertoire shows over a thousand clones, 15% to 25% found once; its top ten account for under 12%. The material sequenced was lung tumor tissue, taken before any cancer treatment. These receptors originate from an older male donor with stage I lung adenocarcinoma. Both conserved end residues are trimmed from each CDR3. D genes are given only for firm matches.

J | D | V | CDR3
TRBJ2-5 | NA | TRBV29-1 | SVERGRETQY
TRBJ2-1 | NA | TRBV18 | ASSLGRVAEQF
TRBJ2-1 | NA | TRBV9 | ASSVGLASFNEQF
TRBJ1-4 | TRBD1 | TRBV5-1 | ASSKGQGMNGNEKLF
TRBJ2-2 | TRBD1 | TRBV11-3 | ASSLGQDTGELF
TRBJ2-3 | TRBD2 | TRBV5-1 | ASSLLAGAVGDTQY
TRBJ2-7 | NA | TRBV19 | ASSTRDGHYEQY
TRBJ2-1 | TRBD2 | TRBV29-1 | SVEGTLAGASYNEQF
TRBJ1-5 | NA | TRBV6-8 | ASSYAEGSQPQH
TRBJ2-2 | TRBD2 | TRBV6-8 | ASSWTSDTGELF
TRBJ1-2 | NA | TRBV9 | ASSGIEVGYT
TRBJ2-1 | TRBD2 | TRBV11-3 | ASSLIAGGSEQF
TRBJ2-6 | TRBD1 | TRBV7-7 | ASSRRTGHSGANVLT
TRBJ1-2 | NA | TRBV28 | ASRDTTYGYT
TRBJ2-2 | TRBD2 | TRBV11-3 | ASSPPGLAQTGELF
TRBJ1-2 | NA | TRBV6-8 | ASSPRPGHHGYT
TRBJ1-5 | NA | TRBV6-8 | ASSSGNQPQH
TRBJ2-7 | NA | TRBV28 | ASSPGPYEQY
TRBJ2-7 | TRBD1 | TRBV5-1 | ASSLSTGALYEQY
TRBJ2-1 | NA | TRBV6-8 | ASTPYPSSYNEQF
TRBJ2-1 | NA | TRBV15 | ATSRDSAESYNEQF
TRBJ2-7 | NA | TRBV11-3 | ASSSEEGMEYEQY
TRBJ2-3 | TRBD2 | TRBV5-1 | ASSFGGFTDTQY
TRBJ2-1 | TRBD2 | TRBV15 | ATSRDSSGGYNEQF
TRBJ2-7 | NA | TRBV15 | ATSRAGGLGYEQY
TRBJ2-7 | NA | TRBV12-5 | ASGLVRLDGYEQY
TRBJ1-4 | NA | TRBV11-3 | ASSLMGAGEEKLF
TRBJ1-5 | NA | TRBV19 | ASSIRGGNQPQH
TRBJ2-5 | NA | TRBV11-3 | ASSLGGTQETQY
TRBJ1-5 | NA | TRBV28 | ASSNREVTYSNQPQH